This T cell receptor (beta chain) was identified during a study of PD-1 blockade in classical Hodgkin lymphoma. The study, taken as a whole, reports: Unlike CD8+ TCR diversity, which did not rise significantly by C4D1, CD4+ TCR diversity did. Those starting nivolumab under 1 year post-ASCT were excluded. In newly diagnosed patients, baseline TCR diversity was reportedly below that of healthy donors.

The repertoire was sequenced with immunoSEQ multiplex PCR; TCRdb's copy has only in-frame clones and lacks some. Of 95,000 to 100,000 clones listed, more than 85% are singletons. This clone came up once. Its antigen is unknown. The V gene's germline CDR1 is SEHNR and CDR2 FQNEAQ (reference sequence). Trimming cost V 5 bases and J 0 bases; bases outside gene matches: 7. This CDR3 is 17 amino acids long. There was relapse after autologous stem cell transplantation in every patient, and there was variation in brentuximab vedotin exposure. The receptor's source is a human donor with classical Hodgkin lymphoma. The starting material was peripheral blood mononuclear cells (PBMCs), obtained before the second cycle of nivolumab. The chain links TRBV7-9 to TRBJ2-7; the match to TRBD2 covers 13 bases. The CDR3: CASSQSGLAGFSYEQYF. In DNA form, the CDR3 reads TGTGCCAGCAGCCAATCGGGACTAGCGGGGTTCTCCTACGAGCAGTACTTC.